The 23 T cell receptor beta chains below come from one sample, sequenced in a study of T-cell reconstitution after alpha-beta-depleted transplantation in children. Preparation of the TCRbeta library used unique molecular identifiers. TCRdb analysed the PCR reads with MiXCR anew, one entry per CDR3 protein. The sample records about 980,000 distinct CDR3 sequences, about 29% being singletons. The sequenced sample was PBMCs, mostly from graft donor cells, obtained 360 days after TCRalphabeta/CD19-depleted stem cell transplant. The receptors come from a boy younger than two who had a stem cell transplant for SCID, so the T cells may come from the graft donor.

The rearrangement uses TRBV7-8 and TRBJ1-1; D ambiguous. The CDR3 spans 12 residues. Germline assignment: CDR1 SGHVS and CDR2 FQNEAQ. The V and J ends lost 5 bases and 8 bases respectively, with 12 bases between them. The CDR3 DNA is TGTGCCAGCAGCCCCAACTGGGTAGAAGCTTTCTTT. Translation gives CASSPNWVEAFF.

This clonotype was found a few times. This rearrangement joins TRBV6-2 or TRBV6-3 to TRBJ2-1; tentative D call: TRBD1 (6 bases). This CDR3 comprises 15 residues. V was cut by 2 bases and J by 4 bases, with 12 bases left in between. The germline gives CDR1 MNHEY, CDR2 SVGEGT. CDR3 sequence reads: CASSYGQSNYNEQFF. CDR3 bases: TGTGCCAGCAGTTACGGACAGTCCAATTACAATGAGCAGTTCTTC.

The chain combines TRBV20-1 with TRBJ1-1; the match to TRBD1 covers 7 bases. This CDR3 contains 16 residues. Germline CDR1 is DFQATT and CDR2 is SNEGSKA (reference sequence). The V and J ends lost 0 bases and 4 bases, in that order; junction bases with no gene match: 11. DNA for the CDR3: TGCAGTGCTAGAGATTTGCAGGGGGAGGCTACCACTGAAGCTTTCTTT. Amino acid sequence: CSARDLQGEATTEAFF.

The chain uses TRBV15 and TRBJ2-3, with no clear D. V was clipped by 0 bases and J by 3 bases, with 16 bases between them. Germline lookup yields CDR1 LNHNV and CDR2 YYDKDF (reference sequence). The CDR3 consists of 17 residues. The CDR3: CATSREKPRRSTDTQYF. The CDR3 DNA reads as TGTGCCACCAGCAGAGAAAAGCCACGACGCAGTACAGATACGCAGTATTTT. The full variable domain, rest sourced from reference TRBV15 and TRBJ2-3, is DAMVIQNPRYQVTQFGKPVTLSCSQTLNHNVMYWYQQKSSQAPKLLFHYYDKDFNNEADTPDNFQSRRPNTSFCFLDIRSPGLGDTAMYLCATSREKPRRSTDTQYFGPGTRLTVL.

V is TRBV12-3 or TRBV12-4 and J is TRBJ2-7, with TRBD1 matching over 10 bases. Losses at the gene ends were 3 bases for V and 5 bases for J; bases not matched to a gene: 13. The CDR3 is made up of 17 amino acids. This CDR3 is CASSFAQHDRGQNEQYF. The DNA for the CDR3 is TGTGCCAGCAGTTTTGCCCAACACGACAGGGGGCAGAACGAGCAGTACTTC.

This clonotype has more than one count but fewer than ten. The chain couples TRBV10-3 to TRBJ1-2; D unclear. The CDR3 consists of 15 residues. Germline V gene lookup returns CDR1 ENHRY and CDR2 SYGVKD. The V gene lost 4 bases and the J gene lost 2 bases, with 14 bases spanning the gap. CDR3 residues: CAISAIQYQNYGYTF. The CDR3, as DNA: TGTGCCATCAGTGCGATACAGTACCAGAACTATGGCTACACCTTC.

The DNA of the CDR3 is TGTGCCAGCAGTCCCTACCTTAGCGGAAGCTCCTACGAGCAGTACTTC. This codes for CASSPYLSGSSYEQYF. The rearrangement links TRBV12-3 or TRBV12-4 to TRBJ2-7; possibly TRBD2 for D (6 bases). V was trimmed by 5 bases and J by 0 bases, leaving 17 bases between them. CDR3 length: 16 amino acids.

The chain links TRBV5-1 to TRBJ2-2; tentative D call: TRBD1 (6 bases). Germline CDR1 and CDR2: SGHRS and YFSETQ. This CDR3 has 15 amino acids. V lost 2 bases and J 5 bases, leaving 13 bases between the germline ends. In DNA, the CDR3 is TGCGCCAGCAGCTTTTCAGGGGTTATGACCGGGGAGCTGTTTTTT. Encoded protein: CASSFSGVMTGELFF.

The V gene is TRBV30, the J gene TRBJ2-4, with D unclear. The length of the CDR3 is 14 residues. V lost 3 bases and J lost 6, with 15 bases in between. The V gene's germline CDR1 is GTSNPN and CDR2 SVGIG (reference sequence). The CDR3 loop is CAWSEKGTINIQYF. In DNA, the CDR3 is TGTGCCTGGAGCGAAAAAGGAACAATAAACATTCAGTACTTC.

This clonotype was detected a few times. For the CDR3, the DNA is TGCGCCAGCAGCTTGGAAGGCCTTTGGGCCAACGTCCTGACTTTC. This translates into CASSLEGLWANVLTF. The J gene is TRBJ2-6, the V gene TRBV5-1; D uncertain. The CDR3 is 15 residues long. Germline V CDR1 and CDR2: SGHRS, YFSETQ. Trimming shortened V by 0 bases and J by 5 bases, and 9 bases separated the two germline ends.

Only a few counts were recorded for this clonotype. The genes are TRBV6-2 or TRBV6-3 and TRBJ2-1; D unresolved. The CDR3 totals 12 residues. Per the germline V gene, CDR1 is MNHEY and CDR2 is SVGEGT. V lost 1 base and J lost 6, with 4 bases in between. The CDR3 region is CASSYFINEQFF. CDR3 in DNA: TGTGCCAGCAGTTACTTTATCAATGAGCAGTTCTTC.

There are a few counts of this clonotype. The chain joins TRBV6-4 to TRBJ2-3, with TRBD2 identical over 12 bases. The V gene's germline CDR1 is MRHNA and CDR2 SNTAGT. The CDR3 is 21 residues long. Losses at the gene ends were 4 bases for V and 2 bases for J; bases not matched to a gene: 19. The CDR3 DNA is TGTGCCAGCAGTGGACCGGGACTAGCGGGTTTGGCGGTTCTTTCCACAGATACGCAGTATTTT. This gives the protein CASSGPGLAGLAVLSTDTQYF.

CDR3 residues: CASSFLGGRGEQFF. The CDR3 nucleotides read TGTGCCAGCAGCTTCCTGGGGGGCCGGGGTGAGCAGTTCTTC. The chain is built from TRBV7-3 and TRBJ2-1; D might be TRBD1 or TRBD2, each matching 6 bases. CDR1 is SGHTA and CDR2 is FQGTGA in the germline V gene. This CDR3 is built from 14 residues. V was shortened by 3 bases and J by 9 bases, with 15 bases between the two germline ends.

This clonotype has only a few counts. The J gene is TRBJ1-1, the V gene TRBV3-1; D gene uncertain. The V gene lost 0 bases and the J gene lost 11 bases, with 13 bases spanning the gap. The CDR3 spans 13 residues. Germline V gene sequence: CDR1 LGHDT, CDR2 YNNKEL (reference sequence). The CDR3 spells CASSQELRSEAFF. The CDR3 region has the DNA TGTGCCAGCAGCCAAGAATTGAGGAGCGAGGCTTTCTTT.

The chain has TRBV7-2 and TRBJ1-2, with D tentatively TRBD1 (5 bases). The CDR3 is 15 amino acids. Trimming removed 1 base from V and 8 bases from J, with 17 bases in between. Germline V gives CDR1 SGHTA, CDR2 FQGNSA. CDR3 DNA sequence: TGTGCCAGCAGCTTAGGGCAAGGCGGGACTAGGGGCTACACCTTC. Protein sequence: CASSLGQGGTRGYTF.

There are a few counts of this clonotype. This chain connects TRBV6-2 or TRBV6-3 to TRBJ1-2, with TRBD1 matching 8 bases. Losses at the gene ends were 5 bases for V and 7 bases for J; bases not matched to a gene: 3. The length of the CDR3 is 12 residues. CDR1 is MNHEY, CDR2 SVGEGT, per germline. The CDR3 sequence: CASSQGAPGYTF. CDR3 bases: TGTGCCAGCAGTCAGGGGGCGCCTGGCTACACCTTC.

This clonotype was recorded a few times. This rearrangement joins TRBV20-1 to TRBJ1-3, with D possibly TRBD1 on 5 matching bases. Per the germline V gene, CDR1 is DFQATT and CDR2 is SNEGSKA (reference sequence). This CDR3 spans 10 amino acids. The CDR3 sequence is CRDTGNTIYF. CDR3 nucleotides: TGCAGGGACACTGGAAACACCATATATTTT.

This clonotype has only a few counts. The rearrangement links TRBV5-1 to TRBJ2-2; D is unresolved. The V gene lost 5 bases and the J gene lost 1 base, with 9 bases spanning the gap. This CDR3 spans 14 amino acids. CDR1 is SGHRS, CDR2 YFSETQ, per germline. The CDR3 region is CASSFDGNTGELFF. The CDR3 bases are TGCGCCAGCAGTTTTGACGGGAACACCGGGGAGCTGTTTTTT.

This sequence joins TRBV10-3 and TRBJ2-5; D perhaps matches TRBD2 (6 bases). V lost 8 bases to trimming and J lost 5 bases, with 15 bases between them. Germline V CDR1 and CDR2: ENHRY, SYGVKD. This CDR3 is 13 amino acids long. The CDR3 spells CAISSSSVETQYF. The CDR3, as DNA: TGTGCCATCTCGTCTTCTAGCGTCGAGACCCAGTACTTC.

This clonotype was picked up a small number of times. The CDR3 nucleotides read TGTGCCATCAGTGACGAAAACACCGGGGAGCTGTTTTTT. Translating gives CAISDENTGELFF. The genes are TRBV10-3 and TRBJ2-2; D unresolved. Germline-derived CDR1 and CDR2 are ENHRY and SYGVKD. V lost 3 bases to trimming and J lost 2 bases, with 4 bases between them. The CDR3 covers 13 residues.

The table lists this clonotype with many counts. V usage is TRBV20-1 and J usage is TRBJ2-7, with D perhaps being TRBD1 or TRBD2 (5 bases each). Germline CDR1 reads DFQATT; CDR2 reads SNEGSKA (reference sequence). This CDR3 is built from 14 residues. The V end was cut by 3 bases, the J end by 2 bases, with 14 bases between. The CDR3: CSASSGGPPYEQYF. In DNA, the CDR3 is TGCAGTGCTAGTAGTGGGGGACCTCCCTACGAGCAGTACTTC.

The rearrangement links TRBV6-2 or TRBV6-3 to TRBJ1-5; a weak D match, TRBD1 (6 bases). Germline V lookup: CDR1 MNHEY, CDR2 SVGEGT. The CDR3 consists of 14 residues. The V and J ends lost 11 bases and 2 bases respectively, with 16 bases between them. CDR3 protein: CAVSGVQRNQPQHF. The CDR3 nucleotides are TGTGCCGTCTCAGGGGTGCAACGCAATCAGCCCCAGCATTTT.

This clonotype was seen more than once but under ten times. The rearrangement links TRBV12-3 or TRBV12-4 to TRBJ1-3, with no clear D. The CDR3 spans 17 residues. V was cut by 3 bases and J by 1 base, with 16 bases left in between. For the CDR3, the DNA is TGTGCCAGCAGTTTGAGACCGCCAGGCTATTCTGGAAACACCATATATTTT. It is translated as CASSLRPPGYSGNTIYF.